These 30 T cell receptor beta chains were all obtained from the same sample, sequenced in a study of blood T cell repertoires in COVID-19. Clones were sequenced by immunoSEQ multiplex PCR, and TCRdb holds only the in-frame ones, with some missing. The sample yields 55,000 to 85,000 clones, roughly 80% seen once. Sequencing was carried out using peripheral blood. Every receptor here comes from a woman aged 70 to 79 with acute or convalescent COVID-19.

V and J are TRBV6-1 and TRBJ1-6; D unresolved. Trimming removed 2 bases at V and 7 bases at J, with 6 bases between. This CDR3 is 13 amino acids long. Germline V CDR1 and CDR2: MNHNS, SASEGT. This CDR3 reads CASSEYSNSPLHF. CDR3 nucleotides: TGTGCCAGCAGTGAATACAGCAATTCACCCCTCCACTTT.

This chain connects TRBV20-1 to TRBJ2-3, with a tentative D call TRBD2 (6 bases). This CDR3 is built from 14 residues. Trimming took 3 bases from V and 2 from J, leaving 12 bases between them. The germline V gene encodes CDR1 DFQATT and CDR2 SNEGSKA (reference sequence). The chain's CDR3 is CSASLRDPTDTQYF. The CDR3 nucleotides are TGCAGTGCTAGTTTGCGGGATCCCACAGATACGCAGTATTTT.

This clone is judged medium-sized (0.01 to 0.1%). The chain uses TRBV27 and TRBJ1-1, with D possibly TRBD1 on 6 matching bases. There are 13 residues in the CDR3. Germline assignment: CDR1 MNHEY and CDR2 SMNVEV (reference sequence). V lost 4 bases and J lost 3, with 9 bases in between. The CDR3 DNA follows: TGTGCCAGCAGTTATACAGGGTACACTGAAGCTTTCTTT. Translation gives CASSYTGYTEAFF.

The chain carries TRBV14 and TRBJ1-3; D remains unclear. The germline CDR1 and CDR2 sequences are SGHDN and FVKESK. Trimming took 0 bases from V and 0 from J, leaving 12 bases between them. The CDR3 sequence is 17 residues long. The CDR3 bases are TGTGCCAGCAGCCAAGAAAGTGGGAGTGTCTCTGGAAACACCATATATTTT. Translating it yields CASSQESGSVSGNTIYF.

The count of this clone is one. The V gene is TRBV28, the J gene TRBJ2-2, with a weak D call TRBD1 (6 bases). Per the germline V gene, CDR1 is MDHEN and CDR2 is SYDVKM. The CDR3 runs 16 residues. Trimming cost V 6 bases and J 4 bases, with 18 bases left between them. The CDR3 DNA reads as TGTGCCAGCAGCAACCCTTGGGGGCGCGGCACCGGGGAGCTGTTTTTT. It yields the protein CASSNPWGRGTGELFF. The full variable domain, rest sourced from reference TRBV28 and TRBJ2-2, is DVKVTQSSRYLVKRTGEKVFLECVQDMDHENMFWYRQDPGLGLRLIYFSYDVKMKEKGDIPEGYSVSREKKERFSLILESASTNQTSMYLCASSNPWGRGTGELFFGEGSRLTVL.

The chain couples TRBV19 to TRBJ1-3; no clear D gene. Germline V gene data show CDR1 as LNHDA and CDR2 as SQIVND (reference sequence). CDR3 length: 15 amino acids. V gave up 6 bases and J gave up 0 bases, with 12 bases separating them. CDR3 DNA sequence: TGTGCCAGTAGGGAGACCGAGAGCTCTGGAAACACCATATATTTT. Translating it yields CASRETESSGNTIYF.

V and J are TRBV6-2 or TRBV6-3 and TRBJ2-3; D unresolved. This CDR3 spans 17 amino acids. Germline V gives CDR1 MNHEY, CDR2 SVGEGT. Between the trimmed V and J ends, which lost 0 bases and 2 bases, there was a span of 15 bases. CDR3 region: CASSYSAVGAPTDTQYF. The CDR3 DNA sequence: TGTGCCAGCAGTTACTCGGCAGTAGGAGCACCCACAGATACGCAGTATTTT.

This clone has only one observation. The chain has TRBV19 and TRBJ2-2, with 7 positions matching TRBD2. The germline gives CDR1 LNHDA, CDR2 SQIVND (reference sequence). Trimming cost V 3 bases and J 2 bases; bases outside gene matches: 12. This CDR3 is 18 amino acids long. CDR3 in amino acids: CASSMGGLGSVNTGELFF. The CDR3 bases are TGTGCCAGTAGTATGGGAGGGTTAGGGTCCGTAAACACCGGGGAGCTGTTTTTT.

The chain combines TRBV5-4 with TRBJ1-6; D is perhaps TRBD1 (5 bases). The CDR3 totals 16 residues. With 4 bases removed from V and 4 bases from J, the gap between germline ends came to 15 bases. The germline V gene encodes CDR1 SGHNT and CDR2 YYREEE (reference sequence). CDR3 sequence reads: CASSPGGADYNSPLHF. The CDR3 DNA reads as TGTGCCAGCAGCCCAGGAGGGGCGGATTATAATTCACCCCTCCACTTT.

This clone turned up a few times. The DNA for the CDR3 is TGTGCCTGGAATCTTGAGCGGAACTATGGCTACACCTTC. Encoded protein: CAWNLERNYGYTF. V is TRBV30 and J is TRBJ1-2; D call uncertain. Germline V gives CDR1 GTSNPN, CDR2 SVGIG (reference sequence). V was clipped by 4 bases and J by 2 bases, with 11 bases between them. The CDR3 length is 13 residues.

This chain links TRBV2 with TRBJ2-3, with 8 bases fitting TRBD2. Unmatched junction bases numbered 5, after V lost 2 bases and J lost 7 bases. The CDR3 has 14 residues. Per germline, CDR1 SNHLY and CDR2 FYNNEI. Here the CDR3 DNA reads TGTGCCAGCAGTGAAATTCCGGGGGGGTATACGCAGTATTTT. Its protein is CASSEIPGGYTQYF.

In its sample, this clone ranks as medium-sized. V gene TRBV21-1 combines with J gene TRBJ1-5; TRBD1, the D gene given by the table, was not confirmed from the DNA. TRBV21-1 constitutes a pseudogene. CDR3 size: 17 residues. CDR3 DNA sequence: TGTGCCAGATGTAGTGGACAGGGGTGGGGTAGCAATCAGCCCCAGCATTTT. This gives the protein CARCSGQGWGSNQPQHF.

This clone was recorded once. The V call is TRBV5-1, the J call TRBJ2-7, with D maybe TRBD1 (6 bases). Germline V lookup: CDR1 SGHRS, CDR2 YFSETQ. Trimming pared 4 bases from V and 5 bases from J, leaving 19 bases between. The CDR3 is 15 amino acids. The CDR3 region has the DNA TGCGCCAGCAGCCGATTTTATGACAGGTCGGACGAGCAGTACTTC. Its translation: CASSRFYDRSDEQYF. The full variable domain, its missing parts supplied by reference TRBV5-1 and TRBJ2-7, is KAGVTQTPRYLIKTRGQQVTLSCSPISGHRSVSWYQQTPGQGLQFLFEYFSETQRNKGNFPGRFSGRQFSNSRSEMNVSTLELGDSALYLCASSRFYDRSDEQYFGPGTRLTVT.

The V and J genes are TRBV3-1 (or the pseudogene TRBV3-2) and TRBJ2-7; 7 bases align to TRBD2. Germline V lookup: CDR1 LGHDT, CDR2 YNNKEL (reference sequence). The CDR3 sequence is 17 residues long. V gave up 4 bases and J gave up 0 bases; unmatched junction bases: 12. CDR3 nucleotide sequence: TGTGCCAGCAGCCTGATGGGCGGGGGAGGACTCTCCTACGAGCAGTACTTC. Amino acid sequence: CASSLMGGGGLSYEQYF.

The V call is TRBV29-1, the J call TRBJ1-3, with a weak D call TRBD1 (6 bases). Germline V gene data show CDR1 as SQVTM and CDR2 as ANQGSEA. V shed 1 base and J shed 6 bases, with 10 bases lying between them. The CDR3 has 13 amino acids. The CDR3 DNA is TGCAGCGTTGAAGGGACAGTTAAAAACACCATATATTTT. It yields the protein CSVEGTVKNTIYF.

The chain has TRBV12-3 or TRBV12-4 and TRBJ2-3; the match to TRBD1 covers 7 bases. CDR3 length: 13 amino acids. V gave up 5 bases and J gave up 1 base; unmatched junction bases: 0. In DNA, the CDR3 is TGTGCCAGCAGTGACAGGGGCACAGATACGCAGTATTTT. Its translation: CASSDRGTDTQYF.

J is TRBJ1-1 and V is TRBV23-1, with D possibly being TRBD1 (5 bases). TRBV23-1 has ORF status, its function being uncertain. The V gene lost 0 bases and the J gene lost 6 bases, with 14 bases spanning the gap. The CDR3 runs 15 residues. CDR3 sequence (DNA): TGCGCCAGCAGTCAATCGAGAGCAGGGCCGGCTGAAGCTTTCTTT. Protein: CASSQSRAGPAEAFF.

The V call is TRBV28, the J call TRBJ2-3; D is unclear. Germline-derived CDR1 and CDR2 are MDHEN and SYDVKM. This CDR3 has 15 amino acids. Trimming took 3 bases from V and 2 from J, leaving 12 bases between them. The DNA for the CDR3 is TGTGCCAGCAGTTTTGGTCCTGACTCCACAGATACGCAGTATTTT. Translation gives CASSFGPDSTDTQYF.

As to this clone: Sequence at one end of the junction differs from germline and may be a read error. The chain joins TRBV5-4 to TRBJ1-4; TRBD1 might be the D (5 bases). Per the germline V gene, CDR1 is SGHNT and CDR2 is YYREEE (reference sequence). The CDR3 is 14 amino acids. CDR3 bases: TGTGCCAGCAGCTTTGGGGGGACTAGTGAAAAACTGTTTTTT. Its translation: CASSFGGTSEKLFF.

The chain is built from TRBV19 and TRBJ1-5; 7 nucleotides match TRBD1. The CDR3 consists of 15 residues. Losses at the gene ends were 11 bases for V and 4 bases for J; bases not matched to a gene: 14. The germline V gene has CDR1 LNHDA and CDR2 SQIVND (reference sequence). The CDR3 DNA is TGTGCCGCCAGGGGCATCGGGACAGCAAATCAGCCCCAGCATTTT. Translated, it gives CAARGIGTANQPQHF.

CDR3 sequence: CASKPNDRAGNTIYF. CDR3 DNA sequence: TGTGCCAGCAAGCCAAACGACAGGGCGGGAAACACCATATATTTT. This chain connects TRBV25-1 to TRBJ1-3; 7 bases line up with TRBD1. The J segment lost 4 bases and the V segment lost 7 bases, leaving 10 bases of the junction unmatched. Looked up from germline, CDR1 is MGHDK and CDR2 is SYGVNS. CDR3 length equals 15 residues. The complete variable domain, with remaining parts taken from reference TRBV25-1 and TRBJ1-3, reads EADIYQTPRYLVIGTGKKITLECSQTMGHDKMYWYQQDPGMELHLIHYSYGVNSTEKGDLSSESTVSRIRTEHFPLTLESARPSHTSQYLCASKPNDRAGNTIYFGEGSWLTVV.

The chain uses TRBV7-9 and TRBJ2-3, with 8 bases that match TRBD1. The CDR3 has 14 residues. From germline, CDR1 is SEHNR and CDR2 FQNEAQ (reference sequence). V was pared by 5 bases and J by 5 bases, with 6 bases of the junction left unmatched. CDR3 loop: CASSPDREEDTQYF. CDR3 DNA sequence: TGTGCCAGCAGCCCGGACAGGGAAGAAGATACGCAGTATTTT.

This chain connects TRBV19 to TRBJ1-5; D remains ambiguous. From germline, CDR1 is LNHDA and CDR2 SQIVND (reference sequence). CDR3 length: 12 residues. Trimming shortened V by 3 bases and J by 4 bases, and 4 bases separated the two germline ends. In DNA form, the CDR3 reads TGTGCCAGTAGTATCTTTAATCAGCCCCAGCATTTT. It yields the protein CASSIFNQPQHF.

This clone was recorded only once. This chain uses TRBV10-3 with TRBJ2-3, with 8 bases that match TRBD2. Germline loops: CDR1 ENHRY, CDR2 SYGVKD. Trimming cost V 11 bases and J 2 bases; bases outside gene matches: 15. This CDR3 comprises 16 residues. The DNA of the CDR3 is TGTGCCGCCCGGGACGCGGGGGGCCCTAACACAGATACGCAGTATTTT. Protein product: CAARDAGGPNTDTQYF.

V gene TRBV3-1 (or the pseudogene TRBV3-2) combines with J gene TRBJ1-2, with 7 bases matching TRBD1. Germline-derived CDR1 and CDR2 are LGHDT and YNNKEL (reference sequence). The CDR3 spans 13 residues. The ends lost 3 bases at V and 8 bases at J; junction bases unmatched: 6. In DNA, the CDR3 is TGTGCCAGCAGCCAGACACAGGGGTCCGGCTACACCTTC. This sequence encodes CASSQTQGSGYTF.

As DNA, the CDR3 is TGTGCCAGCAGCTCACTAGCGGCAGAGACCCAGTACTTC. Its protein is CASSSLAAETQYF. The chain has TRBV27 and TRBJ2-5, with 8 bases fitting TRBD2. This CDR3 has 13 residues. Trimming took 6 bases from V and 4 from J; bases not matched to a gene: 4. Per germline, CDR1 MNHEY and CDR2 SMNVEV (reference sequence).

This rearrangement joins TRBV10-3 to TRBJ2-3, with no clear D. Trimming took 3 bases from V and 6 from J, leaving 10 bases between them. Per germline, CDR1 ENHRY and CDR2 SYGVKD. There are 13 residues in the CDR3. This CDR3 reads CAISEGEWDTQYF. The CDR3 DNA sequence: TGTGCCATCAGTGAAGGAGAGTGGGATACGCAGTATTTT.

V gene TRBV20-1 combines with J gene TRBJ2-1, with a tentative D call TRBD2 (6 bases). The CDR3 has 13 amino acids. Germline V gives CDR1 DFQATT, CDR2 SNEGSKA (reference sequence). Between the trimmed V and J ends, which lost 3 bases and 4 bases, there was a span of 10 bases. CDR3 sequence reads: CSASLLAYNEQFF. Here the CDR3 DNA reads TGCAGTGCTAGTCTACTAGCATACAATGAGCAGTTCTTC.

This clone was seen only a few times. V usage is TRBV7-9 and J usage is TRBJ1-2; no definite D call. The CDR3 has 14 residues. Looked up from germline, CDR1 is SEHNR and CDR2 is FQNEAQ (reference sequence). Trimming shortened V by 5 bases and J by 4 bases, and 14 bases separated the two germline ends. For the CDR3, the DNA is TGTGCCAGCAGCCTGGGAGGTCCCGGCTATGGCTACACCTTC. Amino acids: CASSLGGPGYGYTF.

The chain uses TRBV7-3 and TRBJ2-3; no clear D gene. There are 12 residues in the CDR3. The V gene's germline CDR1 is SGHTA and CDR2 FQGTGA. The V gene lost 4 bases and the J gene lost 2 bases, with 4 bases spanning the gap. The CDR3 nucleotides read TGTGCCAGCAGCTCTTACACAGATACGCAGTATTTT. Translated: CASSSYTDTQYF.